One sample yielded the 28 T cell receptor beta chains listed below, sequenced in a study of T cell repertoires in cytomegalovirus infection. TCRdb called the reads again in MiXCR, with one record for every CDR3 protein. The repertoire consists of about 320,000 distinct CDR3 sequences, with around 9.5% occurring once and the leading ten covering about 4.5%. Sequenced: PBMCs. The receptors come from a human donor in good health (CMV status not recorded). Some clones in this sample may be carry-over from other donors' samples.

CDR3 bases: TGTGCCTGGAGTGTGCTAGCGCGCAATGAGCAGTTCTTC. Protein: CAWSVLARNEQFF. The chain recombines TRBV30 with TRBJ2-1; maybe TRBD2 (6 bases). The CDR3 runs to 13 residues. CDR1 and CDR2 (germline): GTSNPN, SVGIG (reference sequence). The ends were cut back, 0 bases at V and 6 bases at J, with 9 bases in the middle.

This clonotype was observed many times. CDR3 bases: TGTGCCAGCAGCGAAGAAAGGTCTAGCGGCCTCTACGAGCAGTACTTC. This encodes CASSEERSSGLYEQYF. The chain is built from TRBV7-8 and TRBJ2-7, with 7 bases matching TRBD2. The V segment lost 5 bases and the J segment 3 bases; nucleotides outside the gene matches: 13. Germline-derived CDR1 and CDR2 are SGHVS and FQNEAQ. The CDR3 has 16 amino acids. The whole variable domain, filled in from reference TRBV7-8 and TRBJ2-7, reads GAGVSQSPRYKVAKRGQDVALRCDPISGHVSLFWYQQALGQGPEFLTYFQNEAQLDKSGLPSDRFFAERPEGSVSTLKIQRTQQEDSAVYLCASSEERSSGLYEQYFGPGTRLTVT.

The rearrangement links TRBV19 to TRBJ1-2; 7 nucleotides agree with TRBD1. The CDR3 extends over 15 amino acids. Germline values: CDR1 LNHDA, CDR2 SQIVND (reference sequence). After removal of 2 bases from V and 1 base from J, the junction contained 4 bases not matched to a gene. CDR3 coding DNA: TGTGCCAGTAGTATATCGACAGGGCTTAACTATGGCTACACCTTC. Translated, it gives CASSISTGLNYGYTF. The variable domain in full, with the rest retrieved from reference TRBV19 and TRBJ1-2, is DGGITQSPKYLFRKEGQNVTLSCEQNLNHDAMYWYRQDPGQGLRLIYYSQIVNDFQKGDIAEGYSVSREKKESFPLTVTSAQKNPTAFYLCASSISTGLNYGYTFGSGTRLTVV.

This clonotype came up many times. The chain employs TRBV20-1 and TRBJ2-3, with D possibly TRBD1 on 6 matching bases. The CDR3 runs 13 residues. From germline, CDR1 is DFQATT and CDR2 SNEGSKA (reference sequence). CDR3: CSLVGGGTDTQYF. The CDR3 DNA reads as TGCAGCCTTGTAGGGGGTGGTACAGATACGCAGTATTTT.

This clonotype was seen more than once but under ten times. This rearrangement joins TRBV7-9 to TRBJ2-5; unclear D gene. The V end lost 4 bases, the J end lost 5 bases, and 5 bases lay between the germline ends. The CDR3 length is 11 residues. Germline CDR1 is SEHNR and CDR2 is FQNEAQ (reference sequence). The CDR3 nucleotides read TGTGCCAGCAGCTGGGTGGAGACCCAGTACTTC. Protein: CASSWVETQYF.

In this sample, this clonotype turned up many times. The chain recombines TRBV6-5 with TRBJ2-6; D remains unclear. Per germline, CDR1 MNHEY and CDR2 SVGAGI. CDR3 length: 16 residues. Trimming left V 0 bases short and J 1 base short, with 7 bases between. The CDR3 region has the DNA TGTGCCAGCAGTTACTCGAGTTCGTCTGGGGCCAACGTCCTGACTTTC. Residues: CASSYSSSSGANVLTF.

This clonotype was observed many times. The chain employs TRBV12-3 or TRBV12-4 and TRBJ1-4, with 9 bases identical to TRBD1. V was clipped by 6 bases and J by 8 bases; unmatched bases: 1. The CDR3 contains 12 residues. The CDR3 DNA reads TGTGCCAGCAGGGGACAGGGAGAAAAACTGTTTTTT. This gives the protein CASRGQGEKLFF.

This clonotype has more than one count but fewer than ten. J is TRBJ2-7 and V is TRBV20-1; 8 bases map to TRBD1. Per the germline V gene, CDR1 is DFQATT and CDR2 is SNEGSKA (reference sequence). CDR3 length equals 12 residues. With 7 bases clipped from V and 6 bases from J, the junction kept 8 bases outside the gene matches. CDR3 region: CSGPGGAPEQYF. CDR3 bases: TGCAGTGGCCCAGGGGGCGCGCCCGAGCAGTACTTC.

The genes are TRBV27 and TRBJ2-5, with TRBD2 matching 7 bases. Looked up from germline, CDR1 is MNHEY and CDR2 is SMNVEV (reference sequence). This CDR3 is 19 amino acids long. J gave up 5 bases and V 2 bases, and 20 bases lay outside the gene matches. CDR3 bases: TGTGCCAGCAGTTTAGTCCCTGGGCGGGGCCTCGGGGGGAGGGAGACCCAGTACTTC. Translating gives CASSLVPGRGLGGRETQYF.

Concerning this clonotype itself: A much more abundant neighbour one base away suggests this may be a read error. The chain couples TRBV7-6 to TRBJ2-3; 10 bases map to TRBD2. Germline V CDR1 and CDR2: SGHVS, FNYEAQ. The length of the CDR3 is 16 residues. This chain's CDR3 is CTSSDLRLAGGYTQYF. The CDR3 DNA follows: TGTACCAGCAGCGACCTTCGACTAGCGGGTGGATATACGCAGTATTTT.

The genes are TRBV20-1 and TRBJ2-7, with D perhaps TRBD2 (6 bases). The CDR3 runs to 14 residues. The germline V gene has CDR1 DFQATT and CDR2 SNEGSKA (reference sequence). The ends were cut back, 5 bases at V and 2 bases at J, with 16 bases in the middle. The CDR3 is CSAPLGGNPYEQYF. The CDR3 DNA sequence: TGCAGTGCTCCCCTCGGCGGGAACCCCTACGAGCAGTACTTC.

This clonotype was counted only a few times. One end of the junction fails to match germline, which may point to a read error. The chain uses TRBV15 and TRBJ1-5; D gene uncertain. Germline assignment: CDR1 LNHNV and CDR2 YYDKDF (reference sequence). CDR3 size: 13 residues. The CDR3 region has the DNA TGTGCCACCAGCAGAGATCGTACTGGAATGGGCGAATTT. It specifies CATSRDRTGMGEF.

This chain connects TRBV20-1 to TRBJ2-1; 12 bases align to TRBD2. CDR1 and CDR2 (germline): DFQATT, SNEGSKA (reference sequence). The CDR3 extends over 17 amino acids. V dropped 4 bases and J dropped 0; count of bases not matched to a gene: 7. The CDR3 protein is CSATTSGSPSSYNEQFF. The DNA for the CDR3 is TGCAGTGCTACGACTAGCGGGAGTCCCAGCTCCTACAATGAGCAGTTCTTC.

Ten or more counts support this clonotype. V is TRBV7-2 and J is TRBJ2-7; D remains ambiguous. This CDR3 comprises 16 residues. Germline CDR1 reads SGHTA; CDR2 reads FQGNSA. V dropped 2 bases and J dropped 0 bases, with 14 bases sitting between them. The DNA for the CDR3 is TGTGCCAGCAGCTTATCTCCGCGGTCGAGCTCCTACGAGCAGTACTTC. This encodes CASSLSPRSSSYEQYF.

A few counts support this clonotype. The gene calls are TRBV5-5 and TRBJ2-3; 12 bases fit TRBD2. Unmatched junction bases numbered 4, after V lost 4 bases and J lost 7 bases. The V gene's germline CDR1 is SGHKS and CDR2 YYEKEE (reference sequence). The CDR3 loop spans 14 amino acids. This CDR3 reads CASSPGLAGYTQYF. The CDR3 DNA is TGTGCCAGCAGCCCGGGACTAGCGGGCTATACGCAGTATTTT.

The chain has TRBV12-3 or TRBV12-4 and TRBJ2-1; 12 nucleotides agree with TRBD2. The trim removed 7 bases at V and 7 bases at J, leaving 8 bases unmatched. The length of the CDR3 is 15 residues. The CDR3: CASTYTGLAGNEQFF. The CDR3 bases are TGTGCCAGCACCTATACCGGACTAGCGGGGAATGAGCAGTTCTTC.

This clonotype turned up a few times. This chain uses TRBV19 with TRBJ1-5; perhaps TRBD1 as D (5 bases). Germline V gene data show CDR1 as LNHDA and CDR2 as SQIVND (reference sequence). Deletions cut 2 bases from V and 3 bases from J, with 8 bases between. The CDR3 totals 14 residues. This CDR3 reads CASSIQGFNQPQHF. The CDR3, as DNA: TGTGCCAGTAGTATACAGGGTTTCAATCAGCCCCAGCATTTT.

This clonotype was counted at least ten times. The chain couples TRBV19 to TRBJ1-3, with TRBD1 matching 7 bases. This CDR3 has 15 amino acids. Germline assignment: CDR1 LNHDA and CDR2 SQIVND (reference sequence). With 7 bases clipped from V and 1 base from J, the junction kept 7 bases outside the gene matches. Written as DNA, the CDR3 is TGTGCCAGTAACCACAGGGGCACTTCTGGAAACACCATATATTTT. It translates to CASNHRGTSGNTIYF.

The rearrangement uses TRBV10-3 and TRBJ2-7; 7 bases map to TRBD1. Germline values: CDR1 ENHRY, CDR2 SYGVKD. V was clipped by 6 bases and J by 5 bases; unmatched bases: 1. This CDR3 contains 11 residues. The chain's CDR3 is CAISQGDEQYF. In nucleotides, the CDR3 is TGTGCCATCAGCCAGGGGGACGAGCAGTACTTC.

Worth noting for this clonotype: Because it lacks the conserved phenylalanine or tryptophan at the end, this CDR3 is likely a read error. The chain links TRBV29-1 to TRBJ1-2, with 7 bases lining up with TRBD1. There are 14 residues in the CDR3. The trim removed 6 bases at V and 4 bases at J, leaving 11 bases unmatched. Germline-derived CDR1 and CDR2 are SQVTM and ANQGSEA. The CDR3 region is CSVDAGTETYGYTL. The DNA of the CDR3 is TGCAGCGTCGACGCCGGGACAGAAACCTATGGCTACACCCTC.

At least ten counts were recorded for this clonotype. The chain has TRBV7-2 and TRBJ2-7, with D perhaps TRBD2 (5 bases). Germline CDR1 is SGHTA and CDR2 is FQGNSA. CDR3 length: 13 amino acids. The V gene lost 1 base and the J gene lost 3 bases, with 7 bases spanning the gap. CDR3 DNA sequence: TGTGCCAGCAGCTTAGGGGCGGGCTACGAGCAGTACTTC. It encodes CASSLGAGYEQYF. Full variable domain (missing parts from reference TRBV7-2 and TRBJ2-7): GAGVSQSPSNKVTEKGKDVELRCDPISGHTALYWYRQSLGQGLEFLIYFQGNSAPDKSGLPSDRFSAERTGGSVSTLTIQRTQQEDSAVYLCASSLGAGYEQYFGPGTRLTVT.

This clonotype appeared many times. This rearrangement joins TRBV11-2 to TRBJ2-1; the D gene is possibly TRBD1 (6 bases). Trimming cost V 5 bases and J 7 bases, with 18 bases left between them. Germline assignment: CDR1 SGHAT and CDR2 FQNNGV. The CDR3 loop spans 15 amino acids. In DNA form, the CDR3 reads TGTGCCAGCAGCGATAGGTTGGGGGCATGGAATGAGCAGTTCTTC. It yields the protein CASSDRLGAWNEQFF.

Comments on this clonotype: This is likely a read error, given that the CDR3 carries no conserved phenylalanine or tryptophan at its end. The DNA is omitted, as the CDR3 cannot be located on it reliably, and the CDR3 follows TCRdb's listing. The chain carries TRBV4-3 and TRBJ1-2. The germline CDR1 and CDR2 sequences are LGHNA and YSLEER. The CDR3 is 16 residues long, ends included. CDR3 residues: CASSLGTDLRGSGSTL.

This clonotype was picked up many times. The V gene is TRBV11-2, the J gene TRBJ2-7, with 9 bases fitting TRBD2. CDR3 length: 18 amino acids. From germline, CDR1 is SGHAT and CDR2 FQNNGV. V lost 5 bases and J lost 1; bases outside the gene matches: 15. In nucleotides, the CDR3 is TGTGCCAGCAGCCCGAGAAGACAATTAGCGGGAGTATCCTACGAGCAGTACTTC. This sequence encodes CASSPRRQLAGVSYEQYF.

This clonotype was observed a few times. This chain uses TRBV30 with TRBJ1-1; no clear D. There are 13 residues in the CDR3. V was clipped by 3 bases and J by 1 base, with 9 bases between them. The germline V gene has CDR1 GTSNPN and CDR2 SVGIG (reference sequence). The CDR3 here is CAWRHTENTEAFF. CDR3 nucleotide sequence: TGTGCCTGGAGGCATACAGAGAACACTGAAGCTTTCTTT.

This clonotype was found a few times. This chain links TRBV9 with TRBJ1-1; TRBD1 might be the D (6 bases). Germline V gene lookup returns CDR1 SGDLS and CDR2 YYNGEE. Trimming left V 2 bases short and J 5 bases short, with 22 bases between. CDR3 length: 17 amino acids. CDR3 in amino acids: CASSVLGHMRFDTEAFF. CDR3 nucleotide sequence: TGTGCCAGCAGCGTTTTGGGACACATGAGGTTCGATACTGAAGCTTTCTTT.

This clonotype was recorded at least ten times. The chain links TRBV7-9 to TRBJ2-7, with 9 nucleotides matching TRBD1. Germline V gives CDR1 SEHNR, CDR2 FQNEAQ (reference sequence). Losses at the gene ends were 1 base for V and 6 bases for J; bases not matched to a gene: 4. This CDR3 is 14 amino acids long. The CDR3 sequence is CASSLEGTGFEQYF. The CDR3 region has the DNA TGTGCCAGCAGCTTAGAGGGGACAGGGTTCGAGCAGTACTTC.

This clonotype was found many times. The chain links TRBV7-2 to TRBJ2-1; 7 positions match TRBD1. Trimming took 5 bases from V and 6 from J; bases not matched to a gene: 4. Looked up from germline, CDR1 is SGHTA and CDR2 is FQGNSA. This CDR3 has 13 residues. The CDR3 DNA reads TGTGCCAGCAGCCACAACAGGGGCAATGAGCAGTTCTTC. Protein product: CASSHNRGNEQFF.